The 14 T cell receptor beta chains below all came from one sample that was sequenced in a study of CD8+CD57+ T cells in acquired aplastic anemia. Using genomic DNA as the template, TCR beta VDJ and CDR3 profiling was carried out. MiXCR, applied by TCRdb to the reads, yields one record per CDR3 protein. The sample yields around 200,000 distinct CDR3 sequences, 45% to 60% seen once. Patients chosen for sequencing had shown CD8+CD57+ cell expansion by flow cytometry. Sequencing was performed on sorted CD4+, CD8+, or CD8+CD57+ T cells (not recorded which) from PBMCs. All receptors derive from a human donor with aplastic anemia.

This clonotype was seen more than once but under ten times. This chain joins TRBV24-1 and TRBJ1-1; TRBD1 agrees at 7 bases. Germline V gives CDR1 KGHDR, CDR2 SFDVKD. Trimming cost V 9 bases and J 11 bases; bases outside gene matches: 8. This CDR3 is 11 amino acids long. As DNA, the CDR3 is TGTGCCACCCGGGACAGCCCCAAGGCTTTCTTT. Its protein product is CATRDSPKAFF.

Regarding this clonotype: At one boundary the junction diverges from the germline segment, which might be a read error. This rearrangement joins TRBV20-1 to TRBJ2-7; TRBD2 agrees at 14 bases. Looked up from germline, CDR1 is DFQATT and CDR2 is SNEGSKA (reference sequence). The CDR3 sequence is 15 residues long. This CDR3 reads CGAGTSGGFPYEQYF. The CDR3 DNA follows: TGCGGTGCGGGGACTAGCGGGGGATTCCCCTACGAGCAGTACTTC.

With regard to this clonotype: This may arise from a read error, as a much more abundant clone is one base away. In DNA, the CDR3 is TGTGCCAGCAGCCCAGGAAGCGGGGGGGCAGACGAGCAGTACTTC. It encodes CASSPGSGGADEQYF. The chain combines TRBV9 with TRBJ2-7; TRBD2 matches at 10 bases. This CDR3 is 15 amino acids long. Germline V gene data show CDR1 as SGDLS and CDR2 as YYNGEE. The V segment lost 4 bases and the J segment 5 bases; nucleotides outside the gene matches: 9.

For this clonotype: This may be a read error, as it is one base from a much larger clone. The chain recombines TRBV7-2 with TRBJ2-2; the D is unclear. This CDR3 is built from 14 residues. Germline V gives CDR1 SGHTA, CDR2 FQGNSA. The CDR3 loop reads CASGLGQDTGELFF. CDR3 nucleotide sequence: TGTGCCAGCGGCTTAGGCCAAGACACCGGGGAGCTGTTTTTT.

This chain connects TRBV20-1 to TRBJ2-7; D is possibly TRBD1 (6 bases). CDR1 and CDR2 from the germline V gene are DFQATT and SNEGSKA (reference sequence). Trimming took 4 bases from V and 1 from J, leaving 8 bases between them. This CDR3 region has 12 residues. The CDR3 protein is CSAITGSYEQYF. The CDR3 DNA reads as TGCAGTGCTATTACAGGGTCCTACGAGCAGTACTTC.

Remarks on this clonotype: A much larger clone differs from this one at a single base, so this may be a read error. The CDR3 carries no conserved terminal phenylalanine or tryptophan, so it likely arises from a read error. The chain has TRBV6-4 and TRBJ2-1; D remains unclear. The CDR3 length is 16 residues. V was shortened by 2 bases and J by 0 bases, with 11 bases between the two germline ends. Germline V gene sequence: CDR1 MRHNA, CDR2 SNTAGT. The CDR3 reads CASSDTLLSSYNEQFL. As DNA, the CDR3 is TGTGCCAGCAGTGACACCTTATTGAGCTCCTACAATGAGCAGTTCCTC.

The count of this clonotype is one. At one boundary the junction diverges from the germline segment, which might be a read error. The CDR3 sequence: CASSEVPVGANVLTF. In nucleotides, the CDR3 is TGTGCCAGCAGTGAAGTACCGGTTGGGGCCAACGTCCTGACTTTC. This chain connects TRBV10-3 to TRBJ2-6; D unclear. This CDR3 is built from 15 residues. The germline V gene encodes CDR1 ENHRY and CDR2 SYGVKD.

The rearrangement uses TRBV24-1 and TRBJ2-3; 12 bases align to TRBD2. Germline CDR1 reads KGHDR; CDR2 reads SFDVKD. The ends lost 4 bases at V and 3 bases at J; junction bases unmatched: 7. This CDR3 is 17 amino acids long. CDR3 loop: CATSDSLAGGRTDTQYF. The CDR3 DNA reads as TGTGCCACCAGTGACTCACTAGCGGGGGGAAGAACAGATACGCAGTATTTT.

The chain joins TRBV2 to TRBJ2-7; the match to TRBD2 covers 8 bases. In germline, CDR1 is SNHLY, CDR2 FYNNEI. The CDR3 sequence is 15 residues long. Trimming at V came to 7 bases and at J to 0 bases, leaving 8 bases not matched to a gene. The CDR3 reads CASKPTSGSSYEQYF. DNA of the CDR3: TGTGCCAGCAAGCCCACTAGCGGAAGCTCCTACGAGCAGTACTTC.

The chain recombines TRBV20-1 with TRBJ2-1; 13 bases map to TRBD2. After removal of 4 bases from V and 9 bases from J, the junction contained 6 bases not matched to a gene. Germline assignment: CDR1 DFQATT and CDR2 SNEGSKA (reference sequence). This CDR3 contains 14 residues. The CDR3 spells CSAKFRLAGGEQFF. The CDR3 DNA reads as TGCAGTGCTAAGTTCCGACTAGCGGGGGGTGAGCAGTTCTTC.

This clonotype was seen more than once but under ten times. This chain links TRBV7-9 with TRBJ2-7; D possibly matches TRBD1 or TRBD2 (5 bases each). The CDR3 is 13 residues long. The germline V gene has CDR1 SEHNR and CDR2 FQNEAQ (reference sequence). The V end was cut by 10 bases, the J end by 0 bases, with 13 bases between. The CDR3 DNA sequence: TGTGCCATAGGGGACGGGACCTCCTACGAGCAGTACTTC. This translates into CAIGDGTSYEQYF.

Ten or more counts support this clonotype. V is TRBV7-6 and J is TRBJ2-6, with D perhaps TRBD1 (6 bases). The V end lost 6 bases, the J end lost 1 base, and 19 bases lay between the germline ends. The CDR3 is 18 amino acids. CDR1 is SGHVS and CDR2 is FNYEAQ in the germline V gene. DNA for the CDR3: TGTGCCAGCAGTTACACACAGGGACCGCTATCTGGGGCCAACGTCCTGACTTTC. It specifies CASSYTQGPLSGANVLTF.

A few counts support this clonotype. CDR3 nucleotides: TGTGCCACCTTGACTAGCGGGCTTACCGGGGAGCTGTTTTTT. Amino acids: CATLTSGLTGELFF. This sequence joins TRBV10-3 and TRBJ2-2; 10 bases are a match to TRBD2. Germline V lookup: CDR1 ENHRY, CDR2 SYGVKD. This CDR3 has 14 residues. J gave up 5 bases and V 10 bases, and 7 bases lay outside the gene matches.

The sample holds many counts of this clonotype. The V call is TRBV11-2, the J call TRBJ2-5, with D tentatively TRBD2 (7 bases). V gave up 1 base and J gave up 5 bases, with 14 bases separating them. CDR1 is SGHAT and CDR2 is FQNNGV in the germline V gene. This CDR3 contains 15 residues. Here the CDR3 reads CASSLGGGAAETQYF. The CDR3 coding sequence is TGTGCCAGCAGCTTAGGGGGGGGGGCCGCGGAGACCCAGTACTTC.